This TCR beta chain emerged from a study of shared clonotypes between healthy human individuals. Every donor, a Caucasian adult, lived in Nashville, Tennessee. General study results and limits: Sharing across four donors was highest in naive CD4 (around 5%) and lowest in memory CD8 (approximately 0.4%). Relative to clonotypes present in all four donors, those not shared had lower generation probabilities.

The method was immunoSEQ multiplex PCR; TCRdb's version includes in-frame clones alone and lacks a portion of them. The sample shows about 2.4 million clones, roughly 92% of them seen only once. On this clone: The target antigen is unknown.

Per germline, CDR1 MDHEN and CDR2 SYDVKM. The CDR3 loop spans 17 amino acids. Trimming took 6 bases from V and 8 from J; bases not matched to a gene: 18. Source material: naive CD4+ T cells sorted from blood. Stated subset: CD45RA+ positively selected. This TCR was recovered from a man younger than 35 in good health. The J gene is TRBJ2-1, the V gene TRBV28; 8 bases align to TRBD2. The CDR3 nucleotides are TGTGCCAGCAGCACCGCCGGGGGGGGCCGTATCTTAGATGAGCAGTTCTTC. This sequence encodes CASSTAGGGRILDEQFF.